This T cell receptor beta chain derives from a study of cytomegalovirus exposure and HLA in healthy donors. About the study: Previous work identified around 120 million unique TCR beta sequences from around 200 million T cells. Study-wide points: Sequence variants that were highly shared formed a cluster that was likely a sequencing artifact. Associated with cytomegalovirus, according to the listing, were 150 to 200 TCR beta chains. TCR beta V segments were, for the most part, productive about 87% or about 30% of the time in an earlier analysis.

In the case of this clone: The antigen is unknown.

With 60 Vbeta and 13 Jbeta primers, the PCR was carried out. The data were produced by immunoSEQ multiplex PCR, yet TCRdb's version contains in-frame clones alone and is incomplete. The table has 85,000 to 100,000 clones, around 67% seen once. V was trimmed by 4 bases and J by 5 bases, leaving 16 bases between them. The CDR3 extends over 15 amino acids. Germline V gene lookup returns CDR1 SGDLS and CDR2 YYNGEE. The receptor was isolated from a human donor in good health. The sequencing input was PBMCs. This sequence joins TRBV9 and TRBJ2-1, with D possibly being TRBD1 (5 bases). The CDR3 nucleotides read TGTGCCAGCAGCCCGGATCCGACAGAAAACAATGAGCAGTTCTTC. It yields the protein CASSPDPTENNEQFF.